What follows are 30 T cell receptor beta chains derived from one specimen sequenced in a study of blood T cell repertoires in COVID-19 (dated by TCRdb to about 2020). Library generation was performed with the immunoSEQ multiplex PCR assay. The table was pulled from immuneACCESS by TCRdb, which kept in-frame rearrangements only. Such tables lose some clones; where checked, under half of the loss comes from unresolved V genes, and the rest has no known cause. Counted in this sample were around 230,000 clones; 86% of them appeared once. Of the sample, roughly 10% falls within the top ten clones. The material sequenced was peripheral blood. All receptors derive from a man in his forties or fifties with COVID-19, enrolled during active disease.

This clone came up a few times. The V call is TRBV28, the J call TRBJ1-4, with D maybe TRBD1 (5 bases). CDR3 length: 13 residues. Trimming removed 9 bases from V and 4 bases from J, with 12 bases in between. CDR1 is MDHEN, CDR2 SYDVKM, per germline. CDR3 amino acids: CASGQSYNEKLFF. Written as DNA, the CDR3 is TGTGCCAGTGGACAATCCTATAATGAAAAACTGTTTTTT.

The chain links TRBV7-3 to TRBJ2-7; tentative D call: TRBD1 (6 bases). Germline assignment: CDR1 SGHTA and CDR2 FQGTGA. The CDR3 is 13 residues long. V was pared by 1 base and J by 7 bases, with 11 bases between. Here the CDR3 reads CASSLSRGGEQYF. The CDR3 coding sequence is TGTGCCAGCAGCTTAAGCAGGGGCGGAGAGCAGTACTTC.

The J gene is TRBJ2-3, the V gene TRBV9; 9 bases map to TRBD2. CDR3 length: 14 amino acids. Germline loops: CDR1 SGDLS, CDR2 YYNGEE. J was trimmed by 5 bases and V by 4 bases; bases with no gene match: 5. The CDR3 region is CASSLAGAVDTQYF. The DNA of the CDR3 is TGTGCCAGCAGCTTAGCGGGAGCGGTAGATACGCAGTATTTT.

The V and J genes are TRBV11-2 and TRBJ2-3; TRBD2 might be the D (6 bases). This CDR3 is 12 amino acids long. V was pared by 3 bases and J by 6 bases, with 7 bases between. Germline V gene lookup returns CDR1 SGHAT and CDR2 FQNNGV. This CDR3 is CASSFSGDTQYF. CDR3 coding DNA: TGTGCCAGCAGCTTTAGCGGCGATACGCAGTATTTT.

The chain couples TRBV28 to TRBJ1-5, with TRBD1 as a possible D gene (5 bases). Between the trimmed V and J ends, which lost 3 bases and 4 bases, there was a span of 10 bases. There are 14 residues in the CDR3. CDR1 and CDR2 from the germline V gene are MDHEN and SYDVKM. The CDR3 nucleotides are TGTGCCAGCAGTTTCGGCCAGGGTAATCAGCCCCAGCATTTT. Translation: CASSFGQGNQPQHF.

The chain recombines TRBV27 with TRBJ2-1, with 8 bases matching TRBD2. The CDR3 is made up of 16 amino acids. Germline CDR1 MNHEY, CDR2 SMNVEV (reference sequence). V dropped 5 bases and J dropped 4; count of bases not matched to a gene: 10. CDR3 sequence (DNA): TGTGCCAGCAGTAAACAACTCGGGACTAGATACAATGAGCAGTTCTTC. Amino acid sequence: CASSKQLGTRYNEQFF.

The rearrangement joins TRBV6-2 or TRBV6-3 to TRBJ2-7; tentative D call: TRBD1 (5 bases). The CDR3 covers 17 residues. Looked up from germline, CDR1 is MNHEY and CDR2 is SVGEGT. V lost 4 bases, J lost 2 bases, and 21 bases lay in between. This chain's CDR3 is CASSSGAERRTTYEQYF. CDR3 nucleotides: TGTGCCAGCAGTTCTGGGGCAGAGCGAAGAACCACCTACGAGCAGTACTTC.

The genes are TRBV7-9 and TRBJ1-6; possibly TRBD1 for D (5 bases). Germline CDR1 reads SEHNR; CDR2 reads FQNEAQ (reference sequence). The V end was cut by 6 bases, the J end by 7 bases, with 13 bases between. There are 14 residues in the CDR3. This CDR3 is CASRETARNSPLHF. The CDR3 region has the DNA TGTGCCAGCAGAGAGACAGCGCGGAATTCACCCCTCCACTTT.

V gene TRBV28 combines with J gene TRBJ1-1; D possibly corresponds to TRBD1 (6 bases). Trimming took off 6 bases at V and 7 bases at J, with 18 bases between the two ends. The CDR3 has 14 residues. CDR1 and CDR2 (germline): MDHEN, SYDVKM. The CDR3 protein is CASSRSDSALEAFF. The CDR3 DNA reads TGTGCCAGCAGCCGGTCGGACAGCGCCCTTGAAGCTTTCTTT.

With respect to this clone: The sample contains more than one DNA sequence encoding this CDR3. This sequence joins TRBV12-3 or TRBV12-4 and TRBJ2-5; 12 nucleotides match TRBD1. This CDR3 comprises 13 residues. V shed 6 bases and J 5 bases; nucleotides not matched to a gene: 1. The CDR3 coding sequence is TGTGCCAGCAGGGGGACAGGGGGCGAGACCCAGTACTTC. This gives the protein CASRGTGGETQYF.

J is TRBJ2-1 and V is TRBV2; the D gene is possibly TRBD2 (5 bases). The germline V gene encodes CDR1 SNHLY and CDR2 FYNNEI. V shed 8 bases and J shed 10 bases, with 15 bases lying between them. The CDR3 has 12 amino acids. The CDR3 bases are TGTGCCAGCCACCCCAGGTCGGGAGAGCAGTTCTTC. This codes for CASHPRSGEQFF.

The J gene is TRBJ1-1, the V gene TRBV12-5, with TRBD1 identical over 8 bases. The CDR3 sequence is 13 residues long. CDR1 and CDR2 (germline): LGHNT, FRNRAP. V lost 5 bases, J lost 5 bases, and 4 bases stayed unmatched. CDR3 amino acids: CASGGQGLTEAFF. As DNA, the CDR3 is TGTGCTAGTGGTGGACAGGGCTTGACTGAAGCTTTCTTT.

This clone was counted a single time. V gene TRBV27 combines with J gene TRBJ2-7, with D maybe TRBD2 (7 bases). The CDR3 is 15 residues long. V was shortened by 2 bases and J by 0 bases, with 11 bases between the two germline ends. Germline V CDR1 and CDR2: MNHEY, SMNVEV (reference sequence). The CDR3 here is CASSLGGGGSYEQYF. In DNA, the CDR3 is TGTGCCAGCAGTTTAGGCGGGGGCGGCTCCTACGAGCAGTACTTC.

V gene TRBV19 combines with J gene TRBJ1-5; 12 bases map to TRBD1. The CDR3 loop spans 16 amino acids. J was trimmed by 6 bases and V by 3 bases; bases with no gene match: 6. Germline CDR1 and CDR2: LNHDA and SQIVND (reference sequence). The CDR3: CASSIGTGGAGQPQHF. In DNA form, the CDR3 reads TGTGCCAGTAGTATTGGGACAGGGGGCGCGGGTCAGCCCCAGCATTTT.

The chain uses TRBV7-2 and TRBJ1-2, with a tentative D call TRBD1 (5 bases). Trimming pared 5 bases from V and 6 bases from J, leaving 25 bases between. CDR1 is SGHTA and CDR2 is FQGNSA in the germline V gene. The CDR3 consists of 17 residues. The DNA of the CDR3 is TGTGCCAGCAGCCGTGGATTCAGGGTTTCGGCTATCGATGGCTACACCTTC. The encoded protein is CASSRGFRVSAIDGYTF.

In this sample, this clone turned up once. The chain has TRBV5-6 and TRBJ2-2, with TRBD1 matching 10 bases. From germline, CDR1 is SGHDT and CDR2 YYEEEE. Trimming cost V 2 bases and J 6 bases; bases outside gene matches: 7. The CDR3 runs to 16 residues. CDR3 DNA: TGTGCCAGCAGCTTAACACCGGGACAGGGGTCCGGGGAGCTGTTTTTT. The encoded protein is CASSLTPGQGSGELFF. Full variable domain (rest looked up from reference TRBV5-6 and TRBJ2-2): DAGVTQSPTHLIKTRGQQVTLRCSPKSGHDTVSWYQQALGQGPQFIFQYYEEEERQRGNFPDRFSGHQFPNYSSELNVNALLLGDSALYLCASSLTPGQGSGELFFGEGSRLTVL.

V and J are TRBV19 and TRBJ1-2, with a tentative D call TRBD1 (5 bases). The CDR3 runs 13 residues. Germline loops: CDR1 LNHDA, CDR2 SQIVND (reference sequence). V lost 9 bases, J lost 2 bases, and 13 bases lay in between. Here the CDR3 reads CASRVLANYGYTF. The DNA of the CDR3 is TGTGCCAGCAGGGTCTTGGCGAACTATGGCTACACCTTC.

The rearrangement joins TRBV28 to TRBJ2-2; D remains unclear. Trimming removed 1 base from V and 0 bases from J, with 9 bases in between. The CDR3 has 16 residues. Germline V gene sequence: CDR1 MDHEN, CDR2 SYDVKM. The CDR3 sequence is CASSLLAIPNTGELFF. The DNA of the CDR3 is TGTGCCAGCAGTTTATTAGCAATTCCGAACACCGGGGAGCTGTTTTTT.

The chain combines TRBV9 with TRBJ2-7; 7 bases are shared with TRBD1. Per the germline V gene, CDR1 is SGDLS and CDR2 is YYNGEE. V lost 3 bases, J lost 6 bases, and 15 bases stayed unmatched. The CDR3 sequence is 16 residues long. Written as DNA, the CDR3 is TGTGCCAGCAGCGCCTCTCTAGGGTTGGCAGGGGGCGAGCAGTACTTC. It is translated as CASSASLGLAGGEQYF.

The V and J genes are TRBV7-8 and TRBJ2-7, with D possibly matching TRBD1 (6 bases). V lost 0 bases and J lost 6, with 18 bases in between. Per the germline V gene, CDR1 is SGHVS and CDR2 is FQNEAQ. The CDR3 covers 16 residues. In nucleotides, the CDR3 is TGTGCCAGCAGCTTAGCCGGCCCAGGGGCTTTCGGCGAGCAGTACTTC. Its translation: CASSLAGPGAFGEQYF.

This clone came up a few times. The chain uses TRBV3-1 (or the pseudogene TRBV3-2) and TRBJ2-5, with D hard to call. V lost 2 bases, J lost 5 bases, and 18 bases lay in between. Per the germline V gene, CDR1 is LGHDT and CDR2 is YNNKEL (reference sequence). This CDR3 comprises 16 residues. DNA of the CDR3: TGTGCCAGCAGCCAATTTCCAGGAAAGAAATCGGAGACCCAGTACTTC. This gives the protein CASSQFPGKKSETQYF.

The chain employs TRBV29-1 and TRBJ2-3, with a possible D match to TRBD2 (6 bases). Germline CDR1 is SQVTM and CDR2 is ANQGSEA. Trimming left V 6 bases short and J 0 bases short, with 19 bases between. The CDR3 runs to 16 residues. The CDR3 DNA is TGCAGCGTCGCGTTCGGGGGAATGCCGAGCACAGATACGCAGTATTTT. The encoded protein is CSVAFGGMPSTDTQYF.

This clone was detected only a few times. This CDR3 reads CSVHRGLDTQYF. CDR3 nucleotides: TGCAGCGTGCACAGGGGGTTGGATACGCAGTATTTT. J is TRBJ2-3 and V is TRBV29-1; TRBD1 aligns across 8 bases. The J segment lost 6 bases and the V segment lost 6 bases, leaving 5 bases of the junction unmatched. The CDR3 totals 12 residues. Germline V lookup: CDR1 SQVTM, CDR2 ANQGSEA.

The genes are TRBV18 and TRBJ2-7; D ambiguous. The CDR3 loop spans 14 amino acids. CDR1 is KGHSH, CDR2 LQKENI, per germline. Deletions cut 2 bases from V and 0 bases from J, with 8 bases between. CDR3 region: CASSPMESSYEQYF. The CDR3, as DNA: TGTGCCAGCTCACCAATGGAGAGCTCCTACGAGCAGTACTTC.

The count of this clone is one. The genes are TRBV6-5 and TRBJ1-6; D might be TRBD1 (5 bases). CDR3 length equals 16 residues. Trimming pared 2 bases from V and 7 bases from J, leaving 15 bases between. The V gene's germline CDR1 is MNHEY and CDR2 SVGAGI. CDR3 in DNA: TGTGCCAGCAGTTACGACAGTGAGATCGGCAATTCACCCCTCCACTTT. Translation: CASSYDSEIGNSPLHF.

V gene TRBV7-2 combines with J gene TRBJ2-7; D may be TRBD2 (7 bases). The V gene's germline CDR1 is SGHTA and CDR2 FQGNSA. With 0 bases removed from V and 1 base from J, the gap between germline ends came to 22 bases. The CDR3 totals 19 residues. DNA for the CDR3: TGTGCCAGCAGCTTAGCGGGGGCTAGCGGATTCCTCAGGTCCTACGAGCAGTACTTC. This translates into CASSLAGASGFLRSYEQYF.

This sequence joins TRBV5-1 and TRBJ2-1; 7 bases align to TRBD2. Germline V gene data show CDR1 as SGHRS and CDR2 as YFSETQ. The CDR3 loop spans 14 amino acids. V shed 4 bases, J shed 13 bases, and the junction held 14 bases outside the gene matches. The CDR3 DNA reads TGCGCCAGCAGCCCTAACAGCGGGGAGGGTGGTCAGTTCTTC. Translated: CASSPNSGEGGQFF.

CDR3 amino acids: CASSLPRQGRETQYF. CDR3 DNA sequence: TGTGCCAGCAGTTTACCTCGACAGGGTAGGGAGACCCAGTACTTC. The chain is built from TRBV28 and TRBJ2-5, with TRBD1 matching over 7 bases. V was clipped by 2 bases and J by 5 bases; unmatched bases: 8. CDR3 length: 15 amino acids. Per the germline V gene, CDR1 is MDHEN and CDR2 is SYDVKM.

V usage is TRBV6-2 or TRBV6-3 and J usage is TRBJ1-2; 9 bases are shared with TRBD1. The germline V gene has CDR1 MNHEY and CDR2 SVGEGT. The CDR3 contains 19 residues. After removal of 2 bases from V and 5 bases from J, the junction contained 18 bases not matched to a gene. The CDR3 region has the DNA TGTGCCAGCAGTTACACGCCGGGACAGGGTCGAGATCGATCTTATGGCTACACCTTC. The encoded protein is CASSYTPGQGRDRSYGYTF.

The chain employs TRBV5-8 and TRBJ2-1, with 14 bases matching TRBD2. In germline, CDR1 is SGHTS, CDR2 YDEGEE. J lost 6 bases, V lost 3 bases, and 5 bases had no gene match. This CDR3 comprises 16 residues. The CDR3 reads CASSWGTSGGINEQFF. The CDR3 bases are TGTGCCAGCAGCTGGGGGACTAGCGGGGGTATCAATGAGCAGTTCTTC.